This T cell receptor beta chain was identified in a study of shared clonotypes between healthy human individuals (dated by TCRdb to 2018 to 2020). Study-level background: Three men and a couple of women, aged 18 to 49 years, made up the cohort. Each donor's leukapheresis produced roughly between roughly 0.94 and 9.5 billion PBMCs. Blood TCR repertoires of 5 or 6 healthy adults were deeply sequenced to estimate repertoire size and the extent of clonotype sharing between individuals. Libraries were prepared and TCR repertoires were sequenced by different laboratories using diverse techniques, in order to increase sequencing depth and limit assay-specific biases. For each donor, three plates each were used for CD4 naive and CD4 memory, two plates were used for CD8 naive, and one plate was used for CD8 memory.

A note on this clone: Its antigen is unknown. Nothing much larger sits one base from this clone, and base qualities are not available.

Paper-wide results and their limitations: Sharing across a handful of donors was observed for approximately 4.6% of naive CD4, over 3% of naive CD8, over 2% of memory CD4, and around 0.4% of memory CD8 clonotypes. Clonotypes shared by all four sorted-subset donors showed higher generation probabilities than non-shared clonotypes. Pairwise subsampling indicated that sequencing depth was expected to affect the degree of clonotype sharing among donors. Sampling was restricted to blood, and TCR repertoires in tissues likely differ from the TCR repertoires found in blood. Naive subsets generally had larger estimated clonotype richness than memory subsets. The genetic and exposure-history diversity represented was limited by the small number of donors. Even with the large sequencing depth, rarefaction of the sorted-subset datasets indicated that sequencing was incomplete.

Using the deep immunoSEQ assay, TCR CDR3 regions were amplified from genomic DNA by multiplex PCR. Extracted genomic DNA from each cell subset was spread evenly across all wells of several immunoSEQ 96-well plates, with each plate serving as a replicate. For sorted subsets, roughly 200 ng of genomic DNA, equivalent to 25,000 to 35,000 T cell genomes, went into each replicate PCR. Purified libraries were quantified with a Qubit 3.0 fluorometer, sized on a Bioanalyzer 2100, and re-quantified with the KAPA Library Quantification kit. Each immunoSEQ 96-well plate was sequenced on its own single-read 150-cycle Illumina NextSeq 550 flow cell. Under the source paper's analysis protocol: Because the immunoSEQ output included only junctional sequences and no quality scores, the filtering could not be the same as the filtering used for full-length reads. To assign V/J genes and CDR3, sequences were annotated against IMGT germline references using PyIR, a Python wrapper for IgBLAST v1.9. Reads were removed for weak V/J assignments (E-value above 1e-6), missing CDR3, stop codons, out-of-frame junctions, or ambiguous translated residues. V3J clonotypes were defined as sequences sharing the same inferred V gene, J gene, and CDR3 amino acid sequence. The percentage overlap between two repertoires was calculated by dividing the number of shared unique clonotypes by the size of the smaller repertoire. Repertoire richness was assessed with RTK rarefaction, the Chao1 estimator, and Recon v2.1 estimates of unobserved clonotypes. OLGA was used to compute generation probabilities for all TCRbeta clonotypes that the gDNA method yielded from a few donors. TCRdb retrieved this table from immuneACCESS and kept in-frame rearrangements only. Not all clones are present; in checked studies, unresolved V genes account for under half, and no reason is known for the remainder. V, J and clone size reflect that table, while D and trimming were determined from the DNA. This sample lists some 2,000,000 clones; approximately 96% were detected once. The ten largest clones capture roughly 0.13% of the sample.

The junction shows trimming of 6 bases on V and 4 bases on J, plus 12 bases between the germline ends. The CDR3 goes from the cysteine to the phenylalanine over 13 residues. The read is trimmed to its CDR3 DNA, 39 bases read in frame from base 1. For CDR1 and CDR2, the germline V gene lists ENHRY and SYGVKD. The donors were healthy, HIV-negative adults with no recently reported acute infections or vaccinations. Every donor was a Caucasian adult residing in Nashville, Tennessee, USA. CD4+ T cells were enriched by magnetic negative selection, after which naive cells were positively selected on CD45RA and the negative fraction was taken as the memory subset. Blood was collected by leukapheresis, and PBMCs were isolated by Ficoll-Histopaque density gradient centrifugation and then cryopreserved in liquid nitrogen vapor phase. Analytical flow cytometry was used to check the purity and quantity of every magnetically sorted T cell population. From each sorted fraction, genomic DNA was isolated and quantified by UV absorbance on a Nanodrop 2000c.

The clonotype originates from a man aged 18 to 29 in good health. The V and J segments used are TRBV10-3 and TRBJ1-2, and the D gene may be TRBD1, 6 bases matching. Sequencing input: naive CD4+ T cells sorted from blood. Sample cell subset or site, as interpreted from the label and publication: CD45RA+ positively selected. The CDR3: CAIRPDSFYGYTF. The nucleotide sequence is given as TGTGCCATCAGACCGGACAGTTTCTATGGCTACACCTTC.